The 14 T cell receptor beta chains listed next were all sequenced from one sample in a study of T cells in Graves' hyperthyroidism and ophthalmopathy. Using RNA transcripts as the source, TCR beta CDR3 regions were amplified. When the TCR CDR3 underwent first-round RT-PCR, the HTBI primer set was used. Each CDR3 protein is one row after TCRdb ran MiXCR on the multiplex PCR reads. The sample holds 600,000 or so distinct CDR3 sequences, 14% seen once. The sequenced material came from blood. The source is a woman in her fifties or sixties with Graves' ophthalmopathy.

This clonotype was seen repeatedly, ten times or more. The V call is TRBV9, the J call TRBJ2-7, with unresolved D. CDR3 size: 15 residues. Per the germline V gene, CDR1 is SGDLS and CDR2 is YYNGEE. V was cut by 0 bases and J by 0 bases, with 10 bases left in between. CDR3 sequence: CASSVGHRDSYEQYF. The CDR3 DNA reads as TGTGCCAGCAGCGTAGGCCATCGTGACTCCTACGAGCAGTACTTC. The whole variable domain, filled in from reference TRBV9 and TRBJ2-7, reads DSGVTQTPKHLITATGQRVTLRCSPRSGDLSVYWYQQSLDQGLQFLIQYYNGEERAKGNILERFSAQQFPDLHSELNLSSLELGDSALYFCASSVGHRDSYEQYFGPGTRLTVT.

This clonotype occurred once. This rearrangement joins TRBV12-3 or TRBV12-4 to TRBJ2-1; 12 nucleotides agree with TRBD2. J lost 3 bases, V lost 1 base, and 4 bases had no gene match. The CDR3 consists of 17 residues. CDR3 bases: TGTGCCAGCAGTTTAGGTACTAGCGGGAGGAACTACAATGAGCAGTTCTTC. Its protein product is CASSLGTSGRNYNEQFF.

This clonotype was recorded at least ten times. The chain recombines TRBV5-1 with TRBJ1-5; perhaps TRBD1 as D (5 bases). V lost 0 bases and J 7 bases, leaving 8 bases between the germline ends. Germline V lookup: CDR1 SGHRS, CDR2 YFSETQ. The CDR3 has 13 amino acids. This chain's CDR3 is CASSLGDSQPQHF. The CDR3 DNA sequence: TGCGCCAGCAGCTTGGGCGACAGCCAGCCCCAGCATTTT.

The CDR3: CASRPTSGSFAGELFF. CDR3 in DNA: TGTGCCAGCAGACCAACTAGCGGGAGCTTCGCCGGGGAGCTGTTTTTT. The V gene is TRBV7-2, the J gene TRBJ2-2; 11 bases are a match to TRBD2. With V trimmed by 6 bases and J by 6 bases, 9 bases remained unmatched. This CDR3 spans 16 amino acids. Germline V gene lookup returns CDR1 SGHTA and CDR2 FQGNSA.

The sample holds many counts of this clonotype. J is TRBJ1-5 and V is TRBV27; tentatively, D is TRBD1 (5 bases). CDR3 size: 15 residues. The V gene's germline CDR1 is MNHEY and CDR2 SMNVEV (reference sequence). The V and J ends lost 4 bases and 3 bases respectively, with 13 bases between them. The DNA of the CDR3 is TGTGCCAGCAGTTCGACAGCTTACCTCAATCAGCCCCAGCATTTT. It codes for CASSSTAYLNQPQHF.

The chain links TRBV7-2 to TRBJ2-2, with D perhaps TRBD2 (7 bases). Germline loops: CDR1 SGHTA, CDR2 FQGNSA. The CDR3 contains 15 residues. The V and J ends lost 5 bases and 9 bases respectively, with 19 bases between them. CDR3 amino acids: CASSPGLGGLRELFF. In DNA form, the CDR3 reads TGTGCCAGCAGCCCAGGACTAGGGGGGTTGAGGGAGCTGTTTTTT.

This clonotype was seen repeatedly, ten times or more. The rearrangement uses TRBV3-1 and TRBJ2-7; TRBD1 matches at 7 bases. Trimming removed 2 bases from V and 9 bases from J; junction bases left unmatched: 7. CDR3 length: 13 amino acids. The germline gives CDR1 LGHDT, CDR2 YNNKEL (reference sequence). The CDR3 DNA sequence: TGTGCCAGCAGCCAACTTGACAGGGTGGTGCAGTACTTC. Translated: CASSQLDRVVQYF.

This clonotype appeared a few times. This chain uses TRBV28 with TRBJ2-7; TRBD1 matches 10 bases. The CDR3 consists of 15 residues. In germline, CDR1 is MDHEN, CDR2 SYDVKM. The ends lost 10 bases at V and 3 bases at J; junction bases unmatched: 12. The CDR3 coding sequence is TGTGCCAACAGGTTAGGACAGGGGGACGTCTACGAGCAGTACTTC. Protein sequence: CANRLGQGDVYEQYF.

The rearrangement joins TRBV20-1 to TRBJ2-3, with D perhaps matching TRBD2 (5 bases). V dropped 2 bases and J dropped 4 bases, with 16 bases sitting between them. Germline V CDR1 and CDR2: DFQATT, SNEGSKA (reference sequence). The CDR3 consists of 15 residues. The CDR3 loop is CSARPGISLADTQYF. CDR3 nucleotides: TGCAGTGCTAGACCCGGGATTAGCTTGGCAGATACGCAGTATTTT.

CDR3 amino acids: CASSWRPNGGDGYTF. CDR3 nucleotide sequence: TGTGCCAGCAGTTGGAGACCGAACGGGGGCGATGGCTACACCTTC. The chain has TRBV28 and TRBJ1-2, with D possibly being TRBD1 (6 bases). The V gene's germline CDR1 is MDHEN and CDR2 SYDVKM. The CDR3 extends over 15 amino acids. V lost 4 bases and J 6 bases, leaving 18 bases between the germline ends.

This clonotype was observed many times. The rearrangement joins TRBV20-1 to TRBJ2-5; TRBD1 agrees at 7 bases. CDR3 length: 14 amino acids. V shed 2 bases and J 5 bases; nucleotides not matched to a gene: 8. Germline V gene sequence: CDR1 DFQATT, CDR2 SNEGSKA (reference sequence). CDR3 loop: CSARKTGTTETQYF. CDR3 DNA: TGCAGTGCTAGAAAGACAGGGACGACGGAGACCCAGTACTTC.

This clonotype was seen a handful of times. V gene TRBV6-2 or TRBV6-3 combines with J gene TRBJ2-6; D is possibly TRBD1 (6 bases). The V end was cut by 5 bases, the J end by 3 bases, with 20 bases between. The CDR3 has 18 amino acids. The V gene's germline CDR1 is MNHEY and CDR2 SVGEGT. Written as DNA, the CDR3 is TGTGCCAGCAGTCCCGGACAGATGTGGATGAATGGGGCCAACGTCCTGACTTTC. This translates into CASSPGQMWMNGANVLTF.

Concerning this clonotype: A read error may explain this, as a much larger clone is one base away. The rearrangement joins TRBV12-3 or TRBV12-4 to TRBJ2-5, with 8 bases aligning to TRBD2. Losses at the gene ends were 5 bases for V and 5 bases for J; bases not matched to a gene: 10. This CDR3 region has 15 residues. The CDR3 nucleotides are TGTGCCAGCAGTCCGGATAGCGGGATAGGCGAGACCCAGTACTTC. Translating gives CASSPDSGIGETQYF.

In its sample, this clonotype was seen many times. CDR3 region: CASSIGTSGTAADTQYF. DNA for the CDR3: TGTGCCAGCAGCATCGGGACTAGCGGGACAGCGGCAGATACGCAGTATTTT. The chain has TRBV7-8 and TRBJ2-3; TRBD2 matches at 13 bases. CDR1 is SGHVS, CDR2 FQNEAQ, per germline. Germline trimming cut 5 bases from V and 4 bases from J; bases unmatched to any gene: 9. This CDR3 is built from 17 residues.